This entry lists 21 T cell receptor beta chains sequenced from one sample in a study of shared clonotypes between healthy human individuals. Naive CD8 cells lacked CD45RO, underwent positive selection for CCR7 and left out terminally differentiated effector memory CD45RA+ cells. Assay: immunoSEQ multiplex PCR; the TCRdb copy retains only in-frame clones and omits some. This repertoire shows about 580,000 clones, roughly 98% found once; its top ten account for 0.3%. Input material: naive CD8+ T cells sorted from blood. These receptor sequences come from a man aged 25-45 years in good health.

Note on this clone: The same CDR3 arises from other DNA sequences in this sample as well. This rearrangement joins TRBV27 to TRBJ2-1; D uncertain. Per the germline V gene, CDR1 is MNHEY and CDR2 is SMNVEV (reference sequence). V was trimmed by 0 bases and J by 6 bases, leaving 6 bases between them. This CDR3 has 13 residues. CDR3 nucleotides: TGTGCCAGCAGTTTATCGTTCAGCAATGAGCAGTTCTTC. This encodes CASSLSFSNEQFF.

The V gene is TRBV7-8, the J gene TRBJ2-1; 7 positions agree with TRBD2. CDR3 length equals 15 residues. Germline CDR1 reads SGHVS; CDR2 reads FQNEAQ. Trimming at V came to 4 bases and at J to 3 bases, leaving 6 bases not matched to a gene. In nucleotides, the CDR3 is TGTGCCAGCAGCTGGCTAGCGGATTTCTACAATGAGCAGTTCTTC. As protein: CASSWLADFYNEQFF.

The chain employs TRBV7-8 and TRBJ2-1; D is undetermined. Germline V gives CDR1 SGHVS, CDR2 FQNEAQ. Trimming removed 5 bases from V and 6 bases from J, with 11 bases in between. The CDR3 runs to 13 residues. This CDR3 is CASSPRLGNEQFF. Here the CDR3 DNA reads TGTGCCAGCAGCCCGAGGTTGGGCAATGAGCAGTTCTTC. The variable domain in full, with the rest retrieved from reference TRBV7-8 and TRBJ2-1, is GAGVSQSPRYKVAKRGQDVALRCDPISGHVSLFWYQQALGQGPEFLTYFQNEAQLDKSGLPSDRFFAERPEGSVSTLKIQRTQQEDSAVYLCASSPRLGNEQFFGPGTRLTVL.

J is TRBJ1-2 and V is TRBV5-1; TRBD1 is a possible D gene (5 bases). This CDR3 comprises 17 residues. Germline loops: CDR1 SGHRS, CDR2 YFSETQ. Trimming left V 0 bases short and J 0 bases short, with 15 bases between. CDR3 region: CASSLGRAGNTNYGYTF. The CDR3 DNA reads TGCGCCAGCAGCTTGGGCAGGGCCGGGAATACTAACTATGGCTACACCTTC.

This clone has just one count. The genes are TRBV13 and TRBJ2-7, with D uncertain. Trimming took 4 bases from V and 7 from J, leaving 8 bases between them. CDR1 PRHDT and CDR2 FYEKMQ come from the germline V gene (reference sequence). This CDR3 spans 11 amino acids. CDR3 protein: CASSSRAEQYF. DNA for the CDR3: TGTGCCAGCAGCTCCCGGGCGGAGCAGTACTTC.

The rearrangement links TRBV27 to TRBJ1-2; TRBD1 agrees at 7 bases. Germline CDR1 is MNHEY and CDR2 is SMNVEV (reference sequence). The CDR3 is made up of 15 amino acids. With V trimmed by 5 bases and J by 5 bases, 11 bases remained unmatched. CDR3 sequence (DNA): TGTGCCAGCAGTCTCGCCCTCGGGACAGATTATGGCTACACCTTC. Its protein product is CASSLALGTDYGYTF.

This sequence joins TRBV5-1 and TRBJ2-7, with 9 bases identical to TRBD2. Germline trimming cut 6 bases from V and 2 bases from J; bases unmatched to any gene: 18. From germline, CDR1 is SGHRS and CDR2 YFSETQ. This CDR3 is 18 amino acids long. CDR3 coding DNA: TGCGCCAGCACCCCCCACGTAGCGGGAGTCCAGCCAACCTACGAGCAGTACTTC. It is translated as CASTPHVAGVQPTYEQYF. The whole variable domain, remainder taken from reference TRBV5-1 and TRBJ2-7, is KAGVTQTPRYLIKTRGQQVTLSCSPISGHRSVSWYQQTPGQGLQFLFEYFSETQRNKGNFPGRFSGRQFSNSRSEMNVSTLELGDSALYLCASTPHVAGVQPTYEQYFGPGTRLTVT.

The rearrangement uses TRBV27 and TRBJ2-7; 7 bases are shared with TRBD1. After removal of 5 bases from V and 3 bases from J, the junction contained 7 bases not matched to a gene. CDR3 size: 14 residues. In germline, CDR1 is MNHEY, CDR2 SMNVEV (reference sequence). Here the CDR3 DNA reads TGTGCCAGCAGTGCCTGGGGACAGAACTACGAGCAGTACTTC. Its translation: CASSAWGQNYEQYF.

The chain links TRBV28 to TRBJ2-1; 7 bases match TRBD2. Germline CDR1 is MDHEN and CDR2 is SYDVKM. The CDR3 runs to 16 residues. With V trimmed by 1 base and J by 6 bases, 9 bases remained unmatched. The DNA of the CDR3 is TGTGCCAGCAGTTTATTAGGGACTACCACCTTCAATGAGCAGTTCTTC. It translates to CASSLLGTTTFNEQFF.

The V gene is TRBV6-6, the J gene TRBJ1-1; no clear D. Germline CDR1 is MNHNY and CDR2 is SVGAGI (reference sequence). Trimming took 2 bases from V and 7 from J, leaving 14 bases between them. This CDR3 has 14 residues. CDR3 bases: TGTGCCAGCAGTTACGTGGAAGGAGGAGGTGAAGCTTTCTTT. Protein sequence: CASSYVEGGGEAFF.

This clone has just one count. J is TRBJ2-7 and V is TRBV7-9; 8 positions agree with TRBD1. This CDR3 is built from 14 residues. V shed 1 base and J 4 bases; nucleotides not matched to a gene: 3. Germline V gene sequence: CDR1 SEHNR, CDR2 FQNEAQ (reference sequence). The CDR3 coding sequence is TGTGCCAGCAGCTTAGTGGACAGGGCTTACGAGCAGTACTTC. It is translated as CASSLVDRAYEQYF.

This chain uses TRBV15 with TRBJ2-3; the match to TRBD2 covers 8 bases. V gave up 5 bases and J gave up 2 bases; unmatched junction bases: 3. The CDR3 sequence is 14 residues long. Looked up from germline, CDR1 is LNHNV and CDR2 is YYDKDF (reference sequence). CDR3 protein: CATSLAGFTDTQYF. The CDR3, as DNA: TGTGCCACCAGCTTAGCGGGGTTCACAGATACGCAGTATTTT.

V is TRBV13 and J is TRBJ2-3; D may be TRBD1 or TRBD2 (5 bases each). Germline V gene lookup returns CDR1 PRHDT and CDR2 FYEKMQ (reference sequence). The CDR3 extends over 14 amino acids. Deletions cut 5 bases from V and 5 bases from J, with 14 bases between. In nucleotides, the CDR3 is TGTGCCAGCAGCCCCCCCCAGGGAGAAGATACGCAGTATTTT. Encoded protein: CASSPPQGEDTQYF.

This clone was picked up a small number of times. The CDR3 sequence: CASSLDRGAYEQYF. CDR3 in DNA: TGTGCCAGCAGCTTGGACAGGGGAGCCTACGAGCAGTACTTC. The J gene is TRBJ2-7, the V gene TRBV7-6; TRBD1 matches at 9 bases. The trim removed 3 bases at V and 2 bases at J, leaving 2 bases unmatched. This CDR3 comprises 14 residues. Germline values: CDR1 SGHVS, CDR2 FNYEAQ.

The rearrangement links TRBV5-4 to TRBJ2-4, with 7 nucleotides matching TRBD1. V was clipped by 8 bases and J by 8 bases; unmatched bases: 10. Germline lookup yields CDR1 SGHNT and CDR2 YYREEE (reference sequence). The CDR3 has 13 amino acids. CDR3 nucleotide sequence: TGTGCCAGTCAGACAGGGCCCGTGGACATTCAGTACTTC. This encodes CASQTGPVDIQYF. Full variable domain (rest looked up from reference TRBV5-4 and TRBJ2-4): ETGVTQSPTHLIKTRGQQVTLRCSSQSGHNTVSWYQQALGQGPQFIFQYYREEENGRGNFPPRFSGLQFPNYSSELNVNALELDDSALYLCASQTGPVDIQYFGAGTRLSVL.

This clone was seen only once. V is TRBV27 and J is TRBJ2-2, with 13 positions matching TRBD2. This CDR3 contains 16 residues. Per the germline V gene, CDR1 is MNHEY and CDR2 is SMNVEV (reference sequence). J was trimmed by 4 bases and V by 6 bases; bases with no gene match: 5. CDR3 bases: TGTGCCAGCAGAACGGGACTAGCGGGACCCACCGGGGAGCTGTTTTTT. It yields the protein CASRTGLAGPTGELFF.

The chain recombines TRBV6-5 with TRBJ2-1; 9 nucleotides align to TRBD2. With 4 bases clipped from V and 8 bases from J, the junction kept 9 bases outside the gene matches. CDR3 length: 15 amino acids. Germline CDR1 reads MNHEY; CDR2 reads SVGAGI. The CDR3 protein is CASSLLAGGMDEQFF. The DNA for the CDR3 is TGTGCCAGCAGTTTACTCGCGGGAGGGATGGATGAGCAGTTCTTC.

J is TRBJ2-1 and V is TRBV7-6; the D gene is possibly TRBD2 (5 bases). The CDR3 length is 13 residues. V was shortened by 5 bases and J by 10 bases, with 15 bases between the two germline ends. The germline gives CDR1 SGHVS, CDR2 FNYEAQ. DNA for the CDR3: TGTGCCAGCAGCCAAACCTGGACTGCCGAGCAGTTCTTC. It is translated as CASSQTWTAEQFF.

V gene TRBV18 combines with J gene TRBJ2-3, with D uncertain. The CDR3 contains 12 residues. Trimming stripped 4 bases from V and 4 bases from J, with 6 bases between. Germline V CDR1 and CDR2: KGHSH, LQKENI. The chain's CDR3 is CASSQGPDTQYF. The CDR3 bases are TGTGCCAGCTCACAGGGCCCAGATACGCAGTATTTT.

The J gene is TRBJ2-7, the V gene TRBV4-3; 9 nucleotides match TRBD1. The germline V gene has CDR1 LGHNA and CDR2 YSLEER. V was pared by 5 bases and J by 5 bases, with 10 bases of the junction left unmatched. CDR3 length: 15 amino acids. This CDR3 is CASSSHRGLMNEQYF. CDR3 nucleotide sequence: TGCGCCAGCAGCTCTCACAGGGGGCTCATGAACGAGCAGTACTTC.

This clone was detected once. The rearrangement links TRBV19 to TRBJ2-2; 8 bases line up with TRBD2. The length of the CDR3 is 18 residues. Germline-derived CDR1 and CDR2 are LNHDA and SQIVND (reference sequence). The trim removed 1 base at V and 5 bases at J, leaving 12 bases unmatched. The CDR3 nucleotides read TGTGCCAGTAGTATAGGACTAGCGCCGGCGAAACGGACCGGGGAGCTGTTTTTT. Protein sequence: CASSIGLAPAKRTGELFF.